The sequence of this T cell receptor beta chain was determined in a study of blood T cells in healthy people across ages. Study details: T cells yielded about one barcoded beta molecule per two cells through template switching.

This CDR3 region has 16 residues. V dropped 5 bases and J dropped 8; count of bases not matched to a gene: 12. Study observations and caveats: Diversity estimates drawn from one million T cells were deemed underestimates.

For the second PCR, which ran for about 7 to 11 cycles, a sample-barcoded 5' primer and a J-beta primer mix were used. Each of the cDNA molecules was tagged by a template-switch adaptor with 12 random nucleotides. TCRdb re-derived calls from the 5' RACE reads in MiXCR, one entry per CDR3 protein. The table shows 650,000 to 800,000 distinct CDR3 sequences, with under 55% occurring only once. As concerns this clonotype: No antigen is known for it.

Drawn from each donor were roughly 10 milliliters of peripheral blood. The sample was blood. The gene calls are TRBV12-3 or TRBV12-4 and TRBJ2-1; 10 nucleotides line up with TRBD2. The clonotype was recovered from a man in his sixties in good health. The CDR3 is CASSPRGSGGLDEQFF. DNA of the CDR3: TGTGCCAGCAGTCCCCGGGGTAGCGGGGGGTTGGATGAGCAGTTCTTC.